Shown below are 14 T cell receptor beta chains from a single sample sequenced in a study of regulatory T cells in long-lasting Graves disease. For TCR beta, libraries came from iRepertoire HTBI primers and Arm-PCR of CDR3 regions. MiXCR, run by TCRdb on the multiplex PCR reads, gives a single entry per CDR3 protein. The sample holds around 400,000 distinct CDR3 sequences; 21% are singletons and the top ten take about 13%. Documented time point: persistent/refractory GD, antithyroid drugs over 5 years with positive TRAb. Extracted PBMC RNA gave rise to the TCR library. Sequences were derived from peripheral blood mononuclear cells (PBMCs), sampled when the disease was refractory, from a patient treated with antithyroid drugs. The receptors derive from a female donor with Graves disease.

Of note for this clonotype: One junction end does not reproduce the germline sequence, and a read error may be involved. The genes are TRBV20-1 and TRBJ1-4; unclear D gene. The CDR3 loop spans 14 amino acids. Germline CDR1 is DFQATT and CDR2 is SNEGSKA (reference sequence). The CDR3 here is CSARDPGEREKLFF. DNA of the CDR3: TGCAGTGCTCGAGACCCCGGAGAGCGTGAAAAACTGTTTTTT.

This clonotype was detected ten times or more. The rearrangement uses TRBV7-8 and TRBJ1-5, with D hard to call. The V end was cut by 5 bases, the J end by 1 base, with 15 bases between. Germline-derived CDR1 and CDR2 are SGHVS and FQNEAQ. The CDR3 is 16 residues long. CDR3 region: CASSPRASRSNQPQHF. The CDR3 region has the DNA TGTGCCAGCAGCCCCCGGGCCTCCAGGAGCAATCAGCCCCAGCATTTT.

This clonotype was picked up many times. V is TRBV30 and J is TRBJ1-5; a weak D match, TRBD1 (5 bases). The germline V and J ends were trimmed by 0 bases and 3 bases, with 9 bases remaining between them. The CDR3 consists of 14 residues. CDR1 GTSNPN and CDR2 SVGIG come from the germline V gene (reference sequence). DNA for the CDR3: TGTGCCTGGAGTGTGGGACTTAACAATCAGCCCCAGCATTTT. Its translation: CAWSVGLNNQPQHF.

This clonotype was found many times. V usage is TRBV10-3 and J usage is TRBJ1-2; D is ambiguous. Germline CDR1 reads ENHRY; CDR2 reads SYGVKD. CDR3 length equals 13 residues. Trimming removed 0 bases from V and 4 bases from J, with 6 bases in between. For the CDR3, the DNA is TGTGCCATCAGTGAGTCGACCACCTATGGCTACACCTTC. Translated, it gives CAISESTTYGYTF.

The CDR3 bases are TGCAGTGCTAGAGGAGGGCCCCCCTTGGCTTTCTTT. Amino acids: CSARGGPPLAFF. V and J are TRBV20-1 and TRBJ1-1; D gene uncertain. Germline values: CDR1 DFQATT, CDR2 SNEGSKA (reference sequence). The germline V and J ends were trimmed by 1 base and 11 bases, with 14 bases remaining between them. The length of the CDR3 is 12 residues.

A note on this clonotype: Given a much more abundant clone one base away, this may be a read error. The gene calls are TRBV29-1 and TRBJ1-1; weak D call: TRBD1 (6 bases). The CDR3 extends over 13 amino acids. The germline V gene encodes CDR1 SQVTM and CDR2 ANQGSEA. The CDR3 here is CSVGGRGNTKAFF. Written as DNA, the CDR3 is TGCAGCGTTGGCGGCAGGGGTAACACTAAAGCTTTCTTT.

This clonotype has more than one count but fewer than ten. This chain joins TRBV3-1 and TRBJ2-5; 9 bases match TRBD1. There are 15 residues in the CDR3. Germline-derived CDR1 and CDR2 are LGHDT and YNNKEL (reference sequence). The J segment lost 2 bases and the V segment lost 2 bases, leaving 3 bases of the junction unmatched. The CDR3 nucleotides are TGTGCCAGCAGCCAATGGGACAGGGTACAAGAGACCCAGTACTTC. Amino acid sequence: CASSQWDRVQETQYF.

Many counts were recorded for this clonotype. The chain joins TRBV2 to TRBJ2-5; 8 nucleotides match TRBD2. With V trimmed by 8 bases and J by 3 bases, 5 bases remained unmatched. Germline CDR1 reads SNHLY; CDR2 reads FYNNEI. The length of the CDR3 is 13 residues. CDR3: CASSREVKETQYF. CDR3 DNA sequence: TGTGCCAGCTCGCGGGAGGTGAAAGAGACCCAGTACTTC. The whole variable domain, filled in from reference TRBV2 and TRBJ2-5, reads EPEVTQTPSHQVTQMGQEVILRCVPISNHLYFYWYRQILGQKVEFLVSFYNNEISEKSEIFDDQFSVERPDGSNFTLKIRSTKLEDSAMYFCASSREVKETQYFGPGTRLLVL.

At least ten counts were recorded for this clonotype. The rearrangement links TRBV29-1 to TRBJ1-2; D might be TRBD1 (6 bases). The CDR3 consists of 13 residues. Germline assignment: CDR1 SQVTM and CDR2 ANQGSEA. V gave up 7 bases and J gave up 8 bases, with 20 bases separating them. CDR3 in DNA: TGCAGCGCGGTAGGGCAGGGGATCGGGGGCTACACCTTC. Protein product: CSAVGQGIGGYTF. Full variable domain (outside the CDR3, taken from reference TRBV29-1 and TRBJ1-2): SAVISQKPSRDICQRGTSLTIQCQVDSQVTMMFWYRQQPGQSLTLIATANQGSEATYESGFVIDKFPISRPNLTFSTLTVSNMSPEDSSIYLCSAVGQGIGGYTFGSGTRLTVV.

The CDR3 sequence: CSARVFGQLNTEAFF. The CDR3 nucleotides are TGCAGTGCTAGAGTTTTCGGCCAGTTGAACACTGAAGCTTTCTTT. This chain uses TRBV20-1 with TRBJ1-1; D ambiguous. Per germline, CDR1 DFQATT and CDR2 SNEGSKA (reference sequence). This CDR3 is 15 amino acids long. Trimming shortened V by 1 base and J by 0 bases, and 12 bases separated the two germline ends.

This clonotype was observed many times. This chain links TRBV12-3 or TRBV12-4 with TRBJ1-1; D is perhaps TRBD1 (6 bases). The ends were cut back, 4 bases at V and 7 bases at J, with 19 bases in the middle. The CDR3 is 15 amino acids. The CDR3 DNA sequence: TGTGCCAGCAGTTCGAACAGGGAACCTATACTTGAAGCTTTCTTT. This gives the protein CASSSNREPILEAFF.

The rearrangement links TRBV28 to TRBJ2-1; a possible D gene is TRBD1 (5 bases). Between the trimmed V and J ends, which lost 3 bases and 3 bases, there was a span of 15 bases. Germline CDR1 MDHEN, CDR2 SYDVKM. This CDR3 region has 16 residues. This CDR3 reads CASSFGRANLYNEQFF. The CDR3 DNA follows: TGTGCCAGCAGTTTCGGCAGGGCCAACCTCTACAATGAGCAGTTCTTC.

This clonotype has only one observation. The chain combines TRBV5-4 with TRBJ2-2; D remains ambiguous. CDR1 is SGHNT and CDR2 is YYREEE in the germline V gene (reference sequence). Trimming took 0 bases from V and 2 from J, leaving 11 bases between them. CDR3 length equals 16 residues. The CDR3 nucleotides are TGTGCCAGCAGCTTGGGGCCAGACCGTAACACCGGGGAGCTGTTTTTT. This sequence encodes CASSLGPDRNTGELFF.

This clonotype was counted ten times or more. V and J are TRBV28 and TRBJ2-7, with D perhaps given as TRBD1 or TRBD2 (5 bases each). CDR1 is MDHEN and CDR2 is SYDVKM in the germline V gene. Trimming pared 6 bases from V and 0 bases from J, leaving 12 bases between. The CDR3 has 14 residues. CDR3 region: CASRAGTFSYEQYF. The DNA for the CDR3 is TGTGCCAGCAGAGCCGGGACCTTCTCCTACGAGCAGTACTTC.